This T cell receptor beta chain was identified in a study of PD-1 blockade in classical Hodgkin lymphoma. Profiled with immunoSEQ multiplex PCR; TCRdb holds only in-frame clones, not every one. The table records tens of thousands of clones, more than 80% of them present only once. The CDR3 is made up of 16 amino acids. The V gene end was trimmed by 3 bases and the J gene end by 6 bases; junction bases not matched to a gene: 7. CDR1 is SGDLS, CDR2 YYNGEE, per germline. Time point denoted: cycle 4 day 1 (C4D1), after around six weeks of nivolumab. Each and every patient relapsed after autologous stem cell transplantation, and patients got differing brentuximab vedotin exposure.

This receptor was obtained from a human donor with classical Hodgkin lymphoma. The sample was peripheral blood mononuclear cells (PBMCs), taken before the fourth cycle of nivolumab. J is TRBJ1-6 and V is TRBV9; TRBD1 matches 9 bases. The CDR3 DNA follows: TGTGCCAGCAGCGCGGGACAGGGTATAGTTAATTCACCCCTCCACTTT. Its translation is CASSAGQGIVNSPLHF.